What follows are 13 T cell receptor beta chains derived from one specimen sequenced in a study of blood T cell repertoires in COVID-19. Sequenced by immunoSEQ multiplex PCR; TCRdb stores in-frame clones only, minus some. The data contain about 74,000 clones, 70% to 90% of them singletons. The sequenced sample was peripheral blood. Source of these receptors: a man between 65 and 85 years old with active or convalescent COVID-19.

The CDR3 DNA is TGTGCCAGCAGTGAACGCAGGGGATTTGCACCCCTCCACTTT. Translating gives CASSERRGFAPLHF. The genes are TRBV6-1 and TRBJ1-6, with D perhaps matching TRBD1 (6 bases). The CDR3 spans 14 residues. V lost 2 bases, J lost 11 bases, and 13 bases lay in between. The germline CDR1 and CDR2 sequences are MNHNS and SASEGT.

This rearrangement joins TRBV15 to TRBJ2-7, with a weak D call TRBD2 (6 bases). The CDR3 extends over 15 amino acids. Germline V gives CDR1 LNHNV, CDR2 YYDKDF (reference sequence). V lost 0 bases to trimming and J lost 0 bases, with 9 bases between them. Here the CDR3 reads CATSREGLLSYEQYF. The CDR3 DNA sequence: TGTGCCACCAGCAGAGAGGGACTCCTCTCCTACGAGCAGTACTTC.

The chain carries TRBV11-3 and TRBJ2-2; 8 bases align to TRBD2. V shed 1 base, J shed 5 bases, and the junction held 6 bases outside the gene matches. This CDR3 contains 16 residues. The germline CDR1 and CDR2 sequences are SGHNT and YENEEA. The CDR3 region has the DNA TGTGCCAGCAGCTTAGGGGCGGGGGGCTTGACCGGGGAGCTGTTTTTT. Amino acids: CASSLGAGGLTGELFF.

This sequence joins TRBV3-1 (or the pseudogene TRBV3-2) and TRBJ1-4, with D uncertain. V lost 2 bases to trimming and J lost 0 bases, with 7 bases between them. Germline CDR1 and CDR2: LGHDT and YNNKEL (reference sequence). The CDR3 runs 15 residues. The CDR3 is CASSQRRATNEKLFF. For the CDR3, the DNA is TGTGCCAGCAGCCAACGACGGGCAACTAATGAAAAACTGTTTTTT.

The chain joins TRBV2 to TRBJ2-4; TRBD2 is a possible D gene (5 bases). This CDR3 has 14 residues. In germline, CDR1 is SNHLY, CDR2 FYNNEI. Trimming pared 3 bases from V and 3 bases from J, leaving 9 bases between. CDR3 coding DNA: TGTGCCAGCAGTGAGGAGGCGGGCAAAAACATTCAGTACTTC. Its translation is CASSEEAGKNIQYF.

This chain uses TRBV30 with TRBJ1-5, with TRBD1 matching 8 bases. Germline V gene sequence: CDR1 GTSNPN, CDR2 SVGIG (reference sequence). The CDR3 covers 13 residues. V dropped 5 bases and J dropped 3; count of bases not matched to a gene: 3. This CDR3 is CAWGQGTNQPQHF. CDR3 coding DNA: TGTGCCTGGGGACAGGGTACCAATCAGCCCCAGCATTTT.

Written as DNA, the CDR3 is TGTGCCAGCAGTTACTCCCGGGTAGCCTACGAGCAGTACTTC. Translation: CASSYSRVAYEQYF. The rearrangement uses TRBV6-5 and TRBJ2-7; no clear D. V shed 0 bases and J shed 2 bases, with 8 bases lying between them. CDR1 is MNHEY and CDR2 is SVGAGI in the germline V gene. The CDR3 has 14 amino acids.

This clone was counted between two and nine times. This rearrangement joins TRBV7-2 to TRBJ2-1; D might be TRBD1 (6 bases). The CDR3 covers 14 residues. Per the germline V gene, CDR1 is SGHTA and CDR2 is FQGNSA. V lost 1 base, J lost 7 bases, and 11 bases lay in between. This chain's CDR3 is CASSLGTDTNEQFF. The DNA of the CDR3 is TGTGCCAGCAGCTTAGGGACAGATACGAATGAGCAGTTCTTC.

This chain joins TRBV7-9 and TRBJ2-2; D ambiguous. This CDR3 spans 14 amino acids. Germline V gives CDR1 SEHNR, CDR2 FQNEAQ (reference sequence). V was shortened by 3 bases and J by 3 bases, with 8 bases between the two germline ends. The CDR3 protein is CASSLARDTGELFF. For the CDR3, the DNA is TGTGCCAGCAGCTTGGCTCGGGACACCGGGGAGCTGTTTTTT.

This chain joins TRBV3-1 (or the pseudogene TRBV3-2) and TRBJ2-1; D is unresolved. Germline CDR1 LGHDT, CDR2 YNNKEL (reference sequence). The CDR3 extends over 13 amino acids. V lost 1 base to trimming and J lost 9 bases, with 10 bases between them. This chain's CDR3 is CASSQGNYGEQFF. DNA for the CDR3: TGTGCCAGCAGCCAAGGGAACTATGGTGAGCAGTTCTTC.

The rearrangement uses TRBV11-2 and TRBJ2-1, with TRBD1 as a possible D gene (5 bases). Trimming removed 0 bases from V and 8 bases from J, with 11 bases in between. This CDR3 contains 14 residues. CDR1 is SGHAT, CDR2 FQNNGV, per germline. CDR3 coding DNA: TGTGCCAGCAGCTTAGACAGGGAAAACCATGAGCAGTTCTTC. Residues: CASSLDRENHEQFF.

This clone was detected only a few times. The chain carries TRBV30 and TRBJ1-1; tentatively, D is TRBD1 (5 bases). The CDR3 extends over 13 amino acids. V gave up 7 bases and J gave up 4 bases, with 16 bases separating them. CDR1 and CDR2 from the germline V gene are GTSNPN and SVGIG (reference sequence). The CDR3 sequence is CALTGGSGTEAFF. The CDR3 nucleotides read TGTGCCTTAACGGGGGGGTCCGGCACTGAAGCTTTCTTT.

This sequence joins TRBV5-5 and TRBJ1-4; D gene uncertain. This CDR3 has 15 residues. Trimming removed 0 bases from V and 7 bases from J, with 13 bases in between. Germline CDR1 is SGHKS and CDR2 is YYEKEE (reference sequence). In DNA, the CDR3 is TGTGCCAGCAGCTTGGCCCCGGGGAGGAGTGAAAAACTGTTTTTT. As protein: CASSLAPGRSEKLFF.